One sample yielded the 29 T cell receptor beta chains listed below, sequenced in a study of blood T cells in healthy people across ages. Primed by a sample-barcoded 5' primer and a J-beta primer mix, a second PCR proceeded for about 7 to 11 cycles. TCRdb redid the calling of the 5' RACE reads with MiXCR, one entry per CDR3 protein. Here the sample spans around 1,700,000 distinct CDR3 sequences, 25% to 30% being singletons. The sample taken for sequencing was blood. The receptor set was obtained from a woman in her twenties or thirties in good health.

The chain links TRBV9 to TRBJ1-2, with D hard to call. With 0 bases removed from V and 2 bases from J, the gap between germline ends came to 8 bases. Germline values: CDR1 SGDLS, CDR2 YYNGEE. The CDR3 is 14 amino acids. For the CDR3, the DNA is TGTGCCAGCAGCGTAGGGACGGAGAACTATGGCTACACCTTC. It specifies CASSVGTENYGYTF.

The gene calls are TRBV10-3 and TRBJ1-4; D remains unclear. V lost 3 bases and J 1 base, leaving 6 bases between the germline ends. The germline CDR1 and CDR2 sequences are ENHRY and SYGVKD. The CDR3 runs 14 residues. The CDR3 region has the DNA TGTGCCATCAGTGAAGAGGGAACTAATGAAAAACTGTTTTTT. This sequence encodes CAISEEGTNEKLFF.

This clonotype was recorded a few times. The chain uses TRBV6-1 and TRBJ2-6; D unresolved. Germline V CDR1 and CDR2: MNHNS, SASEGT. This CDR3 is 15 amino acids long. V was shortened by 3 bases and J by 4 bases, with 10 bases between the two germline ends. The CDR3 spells CASSEVNGGANVLTF. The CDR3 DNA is TGTGCCAGCAGTGAGGTTAACGGGGGGGCCAACGTCCTGACTTTC.

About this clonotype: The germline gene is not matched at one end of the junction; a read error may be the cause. CDR3 bases: TGTGCCAGCAGTTTATTACAGGGGATCGAAGCCAAAGACATTCAGTACTTC. Translating it yields CASSLLQGIEAKDIQYF. The V and J genes are TRBV28 and TRBJ2-4, with TRBD1 matching over 7 bases. Germline CDR1 reads MDHEN; CDR2 reads SYDVKM. This CDR3 spans 17 amino acids.

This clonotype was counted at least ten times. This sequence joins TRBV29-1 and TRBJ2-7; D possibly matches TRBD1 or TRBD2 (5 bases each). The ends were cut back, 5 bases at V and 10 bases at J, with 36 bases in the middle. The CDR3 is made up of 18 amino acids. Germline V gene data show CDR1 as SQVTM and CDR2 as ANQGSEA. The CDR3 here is CSVIGQEDTSYELRRQYF. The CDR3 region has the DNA TGCAGCGTTATAGGTCAGGAGGACACCTCCTACGAGTTACGGCGTCAGTACTTC.

The CDR3 DNA reads TGTGCCAGCAGCCAAGATTACGAGGGGTTGAACACTGAAGCTTTCTTT. Protein sequence: CASSQDYEGLNTEAFF. The chain is built from TRBV3-1 and TRBJ1-1; weak D call: TRBD1 (5 bases). Looked up from germline, CDR1 is LGHDT and CDR2 is YNNKEL (reference sequence). The germline V and J ends were trimmed by 0 bases and 0 bases, with 11 bases remaining between them. The CDR3 loop spans 16 amino acids.

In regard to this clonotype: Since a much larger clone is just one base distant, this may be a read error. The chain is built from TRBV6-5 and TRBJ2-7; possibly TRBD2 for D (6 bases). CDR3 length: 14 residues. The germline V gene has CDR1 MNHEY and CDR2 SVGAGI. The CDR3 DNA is TGTGCCAGCTGTTATGGGGCTAGCGCATACGAGCAGTACTTC. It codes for CASCYGASAYEQYF.

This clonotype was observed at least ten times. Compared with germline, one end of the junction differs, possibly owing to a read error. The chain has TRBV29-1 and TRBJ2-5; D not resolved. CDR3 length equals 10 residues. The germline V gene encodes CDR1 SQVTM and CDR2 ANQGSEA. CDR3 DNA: TGCAGCGTCGGGCAAGGGACCCAGTACTTC. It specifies CSVGQGTQYF.

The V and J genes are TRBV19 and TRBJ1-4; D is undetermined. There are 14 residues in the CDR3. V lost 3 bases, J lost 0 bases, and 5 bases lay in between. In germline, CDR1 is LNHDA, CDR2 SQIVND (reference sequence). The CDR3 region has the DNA TGTGCCAGTAGTATGGGGACAACTAATGAAAAACTGTTTTTT. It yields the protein CASSMGTTNEKLFF.

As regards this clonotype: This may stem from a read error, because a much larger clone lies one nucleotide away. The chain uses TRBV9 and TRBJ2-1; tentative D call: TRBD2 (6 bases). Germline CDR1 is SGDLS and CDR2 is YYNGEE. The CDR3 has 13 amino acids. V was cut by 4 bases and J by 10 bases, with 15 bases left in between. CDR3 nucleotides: TGTGCCAGCAGCCTTACTTTCGGGAGCGAGCAGTTCTTC. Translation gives CASSLTFGSEQFF.

CDR3 bases: TGTGCCAGCACAGGGTTCTCCGGGGAGCTGTTTTTT. This codes for CASTGFSGELFF. The chain combines TRBV2 with TRBJ2-2, with a weak D call TRBD1 (5 bases). The CDR3 runs 12 residues. Trimming cost V 7 bases and J 6 bases, with 9 bases left between them. Germline-derived CDR1 and CDR2 are SNHLY and FYNNEI.

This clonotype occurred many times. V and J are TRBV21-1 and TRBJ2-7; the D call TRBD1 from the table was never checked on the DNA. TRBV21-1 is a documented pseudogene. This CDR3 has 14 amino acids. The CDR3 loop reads CASNPRDRGFEQYF. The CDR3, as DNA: TGTGCCAGCAACCCCCGGGACAGGGGGTTCGAGCAGTACTTC.

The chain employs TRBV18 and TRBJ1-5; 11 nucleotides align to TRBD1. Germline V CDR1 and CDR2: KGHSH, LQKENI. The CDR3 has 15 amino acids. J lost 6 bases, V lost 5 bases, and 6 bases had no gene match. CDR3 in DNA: TGTGCCAGCTCATCCGGACAGGGGGCGACTCAGCCCCAGCATTTT. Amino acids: CASSSGQGATQPQHF.

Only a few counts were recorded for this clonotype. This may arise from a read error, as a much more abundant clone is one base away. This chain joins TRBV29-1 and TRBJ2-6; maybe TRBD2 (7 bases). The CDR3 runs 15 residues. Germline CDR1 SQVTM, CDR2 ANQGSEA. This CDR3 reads CSVRGGSSGANALTF. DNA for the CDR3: TGCAGCGTGAGGGGGGGAAGCTCTGGGGCCAACGCCCTGACTTTC.

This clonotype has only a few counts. Here the CDR3 reads CASSRTGGAANYGYTF. The CDR3 DNA reads as TGTGCCAGCAGTCGGACAGGGGGCGCGGCTAACTATGGCTACACCTTC. The V gene is TRBV6-5, the J gene TRBJ1-2; 11 positions agree with TRBD1. With 5 bases clipped from V and 0 bases from J, the junction kept 5 bases outside the gene matches. The germline V gene encodes CDR1 MNHEY and CDR2 SVGAGI. CDR3 length equals 16 residues.

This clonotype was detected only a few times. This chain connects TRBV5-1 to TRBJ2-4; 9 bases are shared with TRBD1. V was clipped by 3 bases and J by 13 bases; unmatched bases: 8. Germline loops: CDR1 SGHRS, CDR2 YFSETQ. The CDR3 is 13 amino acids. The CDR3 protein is CASSWRTGEEQYF. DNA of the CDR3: TGCGCCAGCAGCTGGAGGACAGGGGAAGAGCAGTACTTC.

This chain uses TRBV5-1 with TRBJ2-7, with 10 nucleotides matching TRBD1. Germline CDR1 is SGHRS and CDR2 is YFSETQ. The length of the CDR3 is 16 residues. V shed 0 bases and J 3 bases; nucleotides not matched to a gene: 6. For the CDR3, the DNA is TGCGCCAGCAGCTTGGGCCTCGGACAGGGGGGCTACGAGCAGTACTTC. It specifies CASSLGLGQGGYEQYF.

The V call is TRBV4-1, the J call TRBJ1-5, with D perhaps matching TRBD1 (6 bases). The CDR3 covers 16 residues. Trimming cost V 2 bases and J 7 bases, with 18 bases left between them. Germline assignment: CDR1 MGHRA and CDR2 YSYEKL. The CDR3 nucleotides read TGCGCCAGCAGCCAACTAGCGGGACAAGGAAAGCAGCCCCAGCATTTT. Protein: CASSQLAGQGKQPQHF.

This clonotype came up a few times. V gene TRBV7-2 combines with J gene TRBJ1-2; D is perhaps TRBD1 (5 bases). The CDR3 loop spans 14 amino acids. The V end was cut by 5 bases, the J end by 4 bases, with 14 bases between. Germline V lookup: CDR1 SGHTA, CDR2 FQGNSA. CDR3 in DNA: TGTGCCAGCAGCAAGGGGCCTCGGGGCTATGGCTACACCTTC. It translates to CASSKGPRGYGYTF. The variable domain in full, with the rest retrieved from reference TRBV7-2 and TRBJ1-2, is GAGVSQSPSNKVTEKGKDVELRCDPISGHTALYWYRQSLGQGLEFLIYFQGNSAPDKSGLPSDRFSAERTGGSVSTLTIQRTQQEDSAVYLCASSKGPRGYGYTFGSGTRLTVV.

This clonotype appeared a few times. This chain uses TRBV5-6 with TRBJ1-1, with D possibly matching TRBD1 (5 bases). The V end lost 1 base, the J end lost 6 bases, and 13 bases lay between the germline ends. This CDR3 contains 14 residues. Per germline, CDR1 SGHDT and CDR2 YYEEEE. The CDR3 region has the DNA TGTGCCAGCAGCTTGTACCCTGGGACCTCTGAAGCTTTCTTT. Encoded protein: CASSLYPGTSEAFF.

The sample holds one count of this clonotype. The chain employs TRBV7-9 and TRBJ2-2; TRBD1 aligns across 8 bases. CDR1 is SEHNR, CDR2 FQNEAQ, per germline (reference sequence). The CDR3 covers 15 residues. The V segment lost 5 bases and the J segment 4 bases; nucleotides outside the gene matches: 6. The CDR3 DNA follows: TGTGCCAGCAGCCGGACAGGGTTGTCCACCGGGGAGCTGTTTTTT. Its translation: CASSRTGLSTGELFF. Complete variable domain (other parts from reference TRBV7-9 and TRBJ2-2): DTGVSQNPRHKITKRGQNVTFRCDPISEHNRLYWYRQTLGQGPEFLTYFQNEAQLEKSRLLSDRFSAERPKGSFSTLEIQRTEQGDSAMYLCASSRTGLSTGELFFGEGSRLTVL.

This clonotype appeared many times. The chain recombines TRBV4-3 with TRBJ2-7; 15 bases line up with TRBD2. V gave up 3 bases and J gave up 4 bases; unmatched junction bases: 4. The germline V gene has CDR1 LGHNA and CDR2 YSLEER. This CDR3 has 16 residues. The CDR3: CASSHFGTSGRYEQYF. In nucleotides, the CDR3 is TGCGCCAGCAGCCATTTCGGGACTAGCGGGAGGTACGAGCAGTACTTC.

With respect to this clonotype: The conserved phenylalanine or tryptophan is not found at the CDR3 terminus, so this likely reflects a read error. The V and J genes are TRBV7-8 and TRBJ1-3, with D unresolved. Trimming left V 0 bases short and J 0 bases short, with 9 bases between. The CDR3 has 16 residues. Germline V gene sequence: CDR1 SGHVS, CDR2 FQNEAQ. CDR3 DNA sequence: TGTGCCAGCAGCTTAGCGCACGTAAGCTCTGGAAACACCATATATTGT. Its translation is CASSLAHVSSGNTIYC.

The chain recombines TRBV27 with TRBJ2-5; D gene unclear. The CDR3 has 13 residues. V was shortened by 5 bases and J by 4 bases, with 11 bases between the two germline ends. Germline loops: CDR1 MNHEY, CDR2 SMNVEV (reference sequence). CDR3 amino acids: CASSRKTRETQYF. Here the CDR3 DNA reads TGTGCCAGCAGTCGGAAGACCCGAGAGACCCAGTACTTC.

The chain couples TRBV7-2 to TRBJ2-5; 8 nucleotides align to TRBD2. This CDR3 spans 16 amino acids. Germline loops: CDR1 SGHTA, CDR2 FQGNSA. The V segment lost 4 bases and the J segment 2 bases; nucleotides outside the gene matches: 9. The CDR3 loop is CASSSRGAGAQETQYF. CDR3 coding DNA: TGTGCCAGCAGCTCCCGGGGAGCGGGGGCACAAGAGACCCAGTACTTC.

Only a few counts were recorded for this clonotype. CDR3 sequence reads: CASSEGGGYTEAFF. The DNA of the CDR3 is TGCGCCAGCAGCGAGGGAGGGGGCTACACTGAAGCTTTCTTT. The V call is TRBV5-1, the J call TRBJ1-1, with 7 positions matching TRBD1. CDR3 size: 14 residues. Germline loops: CDR1 SGHRS, CDR2 YFSETQ. V shed 4 bases, J shed 3 bases, and the junction held 6 bases outside the gene matches.

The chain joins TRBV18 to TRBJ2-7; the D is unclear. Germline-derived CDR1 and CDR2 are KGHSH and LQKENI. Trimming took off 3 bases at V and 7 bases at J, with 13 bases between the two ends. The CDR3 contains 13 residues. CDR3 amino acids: CASSPPPSGEQYF. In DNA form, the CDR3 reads TGTGCCAGCTCACCCCCGCCATCCGGGGAGCAGTACTTC.

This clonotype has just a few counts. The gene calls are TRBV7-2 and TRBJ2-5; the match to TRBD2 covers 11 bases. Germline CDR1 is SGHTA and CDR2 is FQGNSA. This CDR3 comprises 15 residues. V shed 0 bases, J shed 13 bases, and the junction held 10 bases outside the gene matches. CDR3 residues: CASSLAPSGRNVVYF. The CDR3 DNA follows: TGTGCCAGCAGCTTAGCGCCTAGCGGGAGGAACGTAGTGTACTTC.

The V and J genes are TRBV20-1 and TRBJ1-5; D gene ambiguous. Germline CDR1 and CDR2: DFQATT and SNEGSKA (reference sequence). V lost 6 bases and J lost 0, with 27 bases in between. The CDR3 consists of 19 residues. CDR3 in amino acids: CSAKNGRDRGLYSNQPQHF. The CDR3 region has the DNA TGCAGTGCAAAGAATGGACGCGACCGTGGGTTATATAGCAATCAGCCCCAGCATTTT.